Detailed here is one TCR beta chain. Its antigen has not been determined. No clone much larger than this one lies a single base away; base qualities are absent. The V and J ends are trimmed by 5 bases and 4 bases, leaving 14 bases between them. There are 15 amino acids in the CDR3, from cysteine to phenylalanine inclusive. Of all the DNA, just the CDR3 is kept, 45 bases in frame from base 1. CDR1 MDHEN and CDR2 SYDVKM were looked up in the germline V gene. Each collaborating institution followed its own protocols to collect whole blood in K2EDTA tubes. Collaborator samples were shipped for TCRbeta analysis as frozen whole blood, isolated PBMCs, or DNA extracted from either sample type. The immunoSEQ Assay, a bias-controlled multiplex PCR, was used to amplify TCRbeta CDR3 regions from genomic DNA. Per the authors' processing: The number of nucleated cells in each sample was estimated from the amplification of reference gene primers within the assay. Sequence reads were collapsed and filtered to measure the absolute abundance of every unique TCRbeta CDR3 rearrangement. For each sample, productive Simpson clonality was calculated as the square root of Simpson's diversity index over productive rearrangements. This immuneACCESS table, as held by TCRdb, lists in-frame sequences with V and J called but not all clones. Of the missing ones, under half trace to an unresolved V gene in checked studies; the others have no known cause. V, J and clone size were drawn from that table, and D and trimming were deduced from the DNA. The sample has 45,000 or so clones on record, roughly four fifths of them singletons. Less than 50% of the sample is in the top ten clones.

This sample is part of a study of blood T cell repertoires in COVID-19 (dated by TCRdb to 2019 to 2021). At the level of the whole study: Samples covering the acute and convalescent phases of COVID-19 were provided by collaborators in the United States, Italy and Spain. Samples came from the ongoing ImmuneRACE study (first 160 participants) plus 1,254 subjects from 6 global collaborators. Deeply sampled blood TCRbeta repertoires from subjects exposed to, actively infected with, or recovered from COVID-19 were included in the dataset. Nearly every sample came with metadata listing a de-identified subject ID, COVID-19 status, age in years and sex. The repertoires were released in a freely available public database meant as a resource for research on the immune response to SARS-CoV-2. Where available, HLA class I and class II types were taken from metadata supplied by the sample provider and were not determined by assay-based typing. The prospective study material was composed of cDNA or gDNA derived from T cells, B-cell-depleted T cells, or PBMCs. General findings and caveats noted by the study authors: The quantity of clinical and demographic metadata differed by source and by participant and was supplied without curation.

The chain links TRBV28 with TRBJ1-4; the D segment cannot be called with confidence. The TCR comes from a human donor in a cohort sampled during active COVID-19. The sample was peripheral blood. The CDR3 protein: CASSTGTVYNEKLFF. The sequenced DNA: TGTGCCAGCAGTACGGGAACAGTTTATAATGAAAAACTGTTTTTT.